The T cell receptor (beta chain) described here comes from a study of cytomegalovirus exposure and HLA in healthy donors (dated by TCRdb to the late 2010s). Looking at the study overall: An earlier analysis of 587 of the donors reported about 280 Gb of sequence data and 90 million to 120 million unique TCR beta sequences obtained from about 180 million T cells. An early release that covered 500 to 800 HLA-typed donors contained around 300 gigabases of sequencing data and tens of millions of unique TCR sequences. The genetic ancestry cluster associated with self-reported Caucasian donors included over 65% of the roughly 410 genotyped donors. The study was designed to test whether signatures of past pathogen exposure could be identified by cataloging public T cell receptors. The study used immunosequencing to profile the T cell repertoires of approximately 640 subjects and linked those repertoires to cytomegalovirus serostatus. In addition to the first cohort of 650 to 800 subjects, a separate validation cohort of 130 or so different subjects was used. To predict cytomegalovirus infection status, the study combined high-throughput TCR immunosequencing, statistical association of individual TCRs with disease status, and machine learning. In a later analysis, previously published TCR beta repertoires from several hundred donors were re-analyzed and high-resolution HLA genotyping was added so that TCR occurrence patterns could be studied. In the later analysis, no new phenotypic data were used to find candidate immune exposures; instead, reliance was placed on TCR beta sequences and their occurrence across donors. An earlier analysis of roughly 600 of the donors used high-throughput TCR beta sequencing to judge whether each TCR beta V gene segment behaved as functional or pseudogenic. Donor age, sex, ethnicity and CMV serostatus were collected together with the repertoire data. A later genetic analysis used genome-wide SNP genotypes for about three fifths of the 666 donors, treating that subset as a discovery cohort. All discovery cohort repertoires had been generated on a single sequencing platform. Class I and class II HLA loci were covered by the typing at four-digit resolution. The number of donors typed differed by locus, with about 629-630 for A, B, C, DRB1 and DQB1, more than 500 for DQA1, 606 for DPA1, and around 430 for DPB1. Because of strong linkage in the cohort, 5 or 6 DR-DQ haplotypes were treated as single units for association and clustering. Across approximately 400 genotyped donors of the cohort, an average of about 200,000 unique TCR beta nucleotide sequences per donor were sequenced, and about a sixth of those sequences were non-productive. Overall results and qualifications from the work: It was suggested by the authors that the approach could potentially be generalized to other disease states and immunological phenotypes. In a later analysis, the rate of TCR association differed among HLA loci, with DRB1 alleles having the most associated TCRs and HLA-C alleles having the fewest. Across donors, most TCR sequences were observed very rarely, whereas some public TCRs were present in many individuals. In the study, about 150 TCR beta chains were listed as associated with cytomegalovirus. Sequencing depth was assumed to be roughly uniform across donors in the presence/absence analyses, though that assumption may not hold. A later analysis associated around 16,000 TCR beta sequences with specific HLA alleles at a false discovery rate of 0.05. According to a later analysis, most CMV-associated TCR beta chains appeared to be HLA-restricted, and the HLA associations seemed to be driven largely by CMV exposure. A later genetic analysis associated a missense DCLRE1C variant with V-gene and J-gene trimming of TCR beta chains, and an independent cohort replicated the association. Broadly in line with IMGT annotations, most TCR beta V segments showed up in productive rearrangements about 87% or about 30% of the time in an earlier analysis of 450 to 750 of the donors. Immune exposure information for the cohort was limited to CMV serostatus. Because HLA typing was unavailable for some donors at each locus, only the typed subset was used in association tests. A later analysis reported that several top co-occurrence clusters appeared linked to parvovirus B19, influenza, CMV and Epstein-Barr virus. The cohort was sequenced for TCR beta chains only, and without alpha or paired-chain data the features that could be detected were limited. A later genetic analysis reported fewer N-insertions in productive TCRs among donors in an Asian-associated ancestry cluster than the roughly 690-donor mean. The classifier was reported to diagnose cytomegalovirus status with high specificity and sensitivity in both the original cohort and the validation cohort. The sequencing pipeline was judged likely to have produced a cluster of highly shared sequence variants as a technical artifact. Strong co-occurrence of HLA alleles, especially DR and DQ, made assigning TCR associations to individual alleles difficult. Compared with equally common non-associated chains, HLA-associated TCR beta chains in a later analysis were more clonally expanded and had lower generation probabilities. A further reported finding was that TCR beta sequences accurately predicted the HLA-A and HLA-B alleles for most subjects in the first cohort. Approximately 18 rarely observed V segments, including chromosome 9 orphons, were excluded from the earlier analysis of almost 600 of the donors because counts were too low. A few of the identified cytomegalovirus-associated TCR beta chains were confirmed in vitro to be specific for cytomegalovirus antigens. Linkage disequilibrium might explain the correlated functional status among segregating V segments, but an unknown experimental factor could not be ruled out.

A remark on this clone: The antigen it binds to is not known. Qualities for individual bases were not recorded, and no much larger clone is one base off.

The cohort was made up of roughly 670 healthy bone marrow donors. At the time of sampling, every cohort member was nominally healthy, though immune exposures that went unrecorded were likely present. The donor was CMV seropositive and belonged to the group of 250 to 300 seropositive cohort members. Every donor gave a peripheral blood sample, and the peripheral blood mononuclear cells from that sample were used for TCR beta sequencing. Genomic DNA extraction from the blood cell samples was performed with the Qiagen DNeasy Blood Extraction Kit. The library was generated by the immunoSEQ multiplex PCR assay. The multiplex PCR relied on a mix of 60 forward primers for TCR Vbeta segments and 13 reverse primers for TCR Jbeta segments. The CDR3 region of rearranged TCR beta genes was amplified from genomic DNA by a multiplex PCR assay. Amplified TCR beta libraries were sequenced as 87-base-pair reads on the Illumina HiSeq System. Per the authors' processing: A later analysis tallied 75 million to 95 million unique TCR beta chains across the 640 or so repertoires, and around 9.9 million of those chains were shared by two or more donors. Raw reads were error-corrected and collapsed into unique sequences by a nearest-neighbor algorithm in which closely related sequences were merged to remove PCR and sequencing errors. Alignment of CDR3 sequences to IMGT reference sequences was used to assign V, D and J gene segments. For a sequence to be retained, a match of at least six nucleotides was required to both a V gene segment and a J gene segment. A rearrangement counted as productive if the CDR3 had no stop codons and remained in frame with V and J, and every other rearrangement counted as non-productive. Following IMGT convention, CDR3 was defined as the stretch from the second conserved V-encoded cysteine up to the conserved J-encoded phenylalanine. In an earlier analysis of around 640 of the donors, sequences lacking an unambiguous match to a single V gene segment were excluded. In an earlier analysis of 500 to 750 of the donors, V segments were called functional above 56.7% productive rearrangements and were called segregating when the between-donor standard deviation exceeded 5%. A statistical classification framework was developed to diagnose cytomegalovirus status using the catalog of TCR beta chain sequences. V and J gene assignment, in a later analysis, came from comparing TCR nucleotide sequences with IMGT/GENE-DB human TR gene sequences. A later analysis assigned CDR3 sequences and most-parsimonious VDJ recombination scenarios with the TCRdist pipeline. In a later analysis, each TCR beta chain was defined by its CDR3 amino acid sequence together with its V-gene family, and reads lacking a unique V-gene family were excluded. To address suspected cross-contamination and a sequencing artifact, a later analysis removed over 500 highly shared, low-generation-probability nucleotide sequences. In a later analysis, a clonal expansion index for each public chain was calculated from normalized within-repertoire ranks of inferred template counts. A later analysis computed generation probabilities with a VDJ recombination model fitted to out-of-frame rearrangements, and checked the results against IGoR. Hypergeometric tests were used in a later analysis to score TCR-TCR, TCR-HLA and TCR-CMV co-occurrence, with a repertoire-size bias correction applied to the TCR pairs. A later analysis estimated false discovery rates by permuting HLA or CMV assignments 20 times. A later analysis grouped co-occurring TCRs with DBSCAN, adding TCRdist sequence similarity when clustering within HLA-allele-positive subsets. For co-occurrence clustering, repertoires with fewer than 30,000 or more than 120,000 public chains were excluded, along with five repertoires with anomalous nucleotide sharing. What TCRdb holds here is the immuneACCESS table cut down to in-frame rearrangements. Part of the clones is not present; checked against another copy, under half of the missing clones reflect an unresolved V gene, and the others are unexplained. V and J calls and clone size are copied from that table; D and trimming were computed from the DNA. This sample gives approximately 150,000 clones in total; 70% to 80% of them show up just once. About 9.6% of the sample belongs to the ten largest clones.

This clonotype was obtained from a man aged 18 to 29 in good health and CMV-seropositive. The sequenced material came from PBMCs.

CDR3 loop: CASSDSDRRRTDTQYF. In nucleotide form, the sequence is TGTGCCAGCAGTGACTCGGACAGAAGACGCACAGATACGCAGTATTTT. The rearranged chain carries TRBV2 and TRBJ2-3, with a weak D call of TRBD1 (6 bases match). CDR3 length: 16 amino acids, cysteine to phenylalanine. Left in the record is the CDR3 DNA by itself, 48 bases read in frame from the first base. V drops 3 bases and J drops 1 base, leaving 14 bases in between. Based on the germline V gene, the CDR1 and CDR2 sequences are SNHLY and FYNNEI.